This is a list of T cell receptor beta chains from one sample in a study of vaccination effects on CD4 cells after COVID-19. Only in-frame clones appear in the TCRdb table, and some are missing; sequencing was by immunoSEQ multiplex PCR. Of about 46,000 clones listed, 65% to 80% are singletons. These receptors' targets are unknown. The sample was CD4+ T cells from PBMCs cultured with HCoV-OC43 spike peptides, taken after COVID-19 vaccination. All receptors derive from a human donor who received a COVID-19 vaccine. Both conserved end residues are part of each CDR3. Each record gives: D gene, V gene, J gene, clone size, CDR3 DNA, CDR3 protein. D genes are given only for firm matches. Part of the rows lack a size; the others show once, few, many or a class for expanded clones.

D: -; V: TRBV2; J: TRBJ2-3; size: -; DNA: TGTGCCAGCCCGCGGGGAGCGATTAGCACAGATACGCAGTATTTT; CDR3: CASPRGAISTDTQYF
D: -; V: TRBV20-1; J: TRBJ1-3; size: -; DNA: TGCAGTTTACTACGTCAGGACACCATATATTTT; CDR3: CSLLRQDTIYF
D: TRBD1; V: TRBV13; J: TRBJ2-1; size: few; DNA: TGTGCCAGCAGCTTAATCCCCTTGACAGGGTCCGTTAACGTCAATGAGCAGTTCTTC; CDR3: CASSLIPLTGSVNVNEQFF
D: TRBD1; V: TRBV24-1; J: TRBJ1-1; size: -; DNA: TGTGCCACCAGTGATTTACCCGGGACAGAGTTTGAAGCTTTCTTT; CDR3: CATSDLPGTEFEAFF
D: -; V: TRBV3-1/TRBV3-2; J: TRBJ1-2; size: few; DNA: TGTGCCAGCAGCCAAGTTAACTATGGCTACACCTTC; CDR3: CASSQVNYGYTF
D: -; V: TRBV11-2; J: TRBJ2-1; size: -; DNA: TGTGCCAGCAGCTCCCGGGACCACGTTGCGAGGGAGCAGTTCTTC; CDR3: CASSSRDHVAREQFF
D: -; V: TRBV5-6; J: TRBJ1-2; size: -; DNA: TGTGCCAGCAGCCTCGGGGGGTCGGACTCCTTC; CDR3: CASSLGGSDSF
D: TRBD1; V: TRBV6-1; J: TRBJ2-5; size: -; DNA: TGTGCCAGCAGTGAAATGGCAGGGGGCCTGTACCAAGAGACCCAGTACTTC; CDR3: CASSEMAGGLYQETQYF
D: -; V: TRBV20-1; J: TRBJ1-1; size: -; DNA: TGCAGTGCTAGAGGAGGTAGGATCGATTTCTTT; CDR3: CSARGGRIDFF
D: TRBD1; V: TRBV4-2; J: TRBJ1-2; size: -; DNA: TGTGCCAGCAGCCAAGGCCAGGGGGGATATGGCTACACCTTC; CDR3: CASSQGQGGYGYTF